This T cell receptor (beta chain) was documented in a study of blood T cell repertoires in COVID-19. Using immunoSEQ multiplex PCR, the repertoire was profiled, and TCRdb retains in-frame clones only, with some absent. The sample includes 350,000 to 400,000 clones, around nine tenths of them seen just once. CDR3 length: 14 residues. Germline V gives CDR1 SGDLS, CDR2 YYNGEE. Between the trimmed V and J ends, which lost 6 bases and 4 bases, there was a span of 14 bases. Source material: PBMCs or T cells enriched from blood (not recorded which). The origin of this receptor is a woman under 40 with acute COVID-19. The chain links TRBV9 to TRBJ1-3; D is unclear. This CDR3 reads CASNEAGSGNTIYF. The CDR3 bases are TGTGCCAGCAACGAGGCCGGATCCGGAAACACCATATATTTT.